The clone carrying this T cell receptor beta chain has at least ten counts. Its antigen is not identified. The record originates from a study of Graves' ophthalmopathy and Graves' hyperthyroidism. General study points: Classification of ophthalmopathy versus stable hyperthyroidism by a 13-signature model yielded around 90% sensitivity and just under 84% specificity. A majority of expanded thyroid clonotypes exceeding 0.001 frequency were likewise present in blood.

Stable hyperthyroidism was defined by absence of ophthalmopathy within 18 months of follow-up. Lactation, pregnancy, uncontrolled infections and other autoimmune diseases were all grounds for excluding patients. RNA transcripts were the template, and TCR beta CDR3 regions were amplified from them. Following a first-round RT-PCR that used HTBI primers, a second-round multiplex PCR was carried out. TCRdb re-called the multiplex PCR reads with MiXCR, one entry per CDR3 protein. The sample carries hundreds of thousands of distinct CDR3 sequences, approximately 22% recorded once. The CDR3 runs to 13 residues. Germline loops: CDR1 SNHLY, CDR2 FYNNEI. The V end was cut by 5 bases, the J end by 6 bases, with 14 bases between.

Sequenced sample: peripheral blood. The chain is built from TRBV2 and TRBJ2-7; D call uncertain. The TCR was taken from a woman under 30 with stable Graves' hyperthyroidism. Some clones in this sample may be carry-over from other donors' samples. CDR3 amino acids: CASSPLPSPEQYF. CDR3 sequence (DNA): TGTGCCAGCAGTCCCCTGCCCTCCCCCGAGCAGTACTTC.